This T cell receptor (beta chain) was sequenced during a study of cytomegalovirus exposure and HLA in healthy donors. Whole-study results and caveats: A highly shared variant cluster was judged a likely technical artifact.

A word on this clone: What it binds is not known.

Donors were ostensibly healthy at sampling, although undocumented immune exposures were probable. J gave up 3 bases and V 2 bases, and 3 bases lay outside the gene matches. The CDR3 runs 14 residues. CDR1 and CDR2 from the germline V gene are SGHVS and FQNEAQ. The PCR contained 60 Vbeta and 13 Jbeta primers. Method: immunoSEQ multiplex PCR; TCRdb's copy keeps in-frame clones and lacks some. Among 110,000 to 150,000 clones listed, more than 70% were seen once. The receptor comes from a male donor in good health and CMV-seropositive. Sequenced input: PBMCs. This sequence joins TRBV7-8 and TRBJ2-5; 7 bases agree with TRBD1. The CDR3 region is CASSLTGTEETQYF. CDR3 bases: TGTGCCAGCAGCTTAACGGGGACAGAAGAGACCCAGTACTTC.